The next 11 T cell receptor beta chains were all read from a single sample in a study of identical twins. TCRdb recomputed calls from the 5' RACE reads with MiXCR, one row per CDR3 protein. The table includes approximately 230,000 distinct CDR3 sequences, approximately 7.1% detected once. The sample was also linked to a second study, of T cells expressing NK-cell markers.

Sequenced input: CD8+ T cells sorted from blood. These TCRs come from a woman aged 18-35 years in good health.

CDR3 sequence: CATSVFEGTEAFF. DNA of the CDR3: TGCGCCACCTCCGTATTCGAGGGGACTGAAGCTTTCTTT. The gene calls are TRBV5-1 and TRBJ1-1; maybe TRBD1 (5 bases). The CDR3 covers 13 residues. Trimming cost V 9 bases and J 5 bases, with 17 bases left between them. Looked up from germline, CDR1 is SGHRS and CDR2 is YFSETQ.

This clonotype was observed at least ten times. The rearrangement uses TRBV12-3 or TRBV12-4 and TRBJ2-7; 8 bases line up with TRBD1. V lost 5 bases to trimming and J lost 2 bases; unmatched junction nucleotides: 8. The CDR3 consists of 15 residues. CDR3 coding DNA: TGTGCCAGCAGTCATAACCAGGGGGCTACCTACGAGCAGTACTTC. Encoded protein: CASSHNQGATYEQYF.

The chain uses TRBV25-1 and TRBJ1-5; possibly TRBD1 for D (5 bases). Trimming cost V 4 bases and J 4 bases, with 17 bases left between them. The CDR3 is made up of 16 amino acids. CDR1 is MGHDK, CDR2 SYGVNS, per germline. CDR3 nucleotide sequence: TGTGCCAGCAGTGGGGGCGGGCACGGACCTAATCAGCCCCAGCATTTT. Translation gives CASSGGGHGPNQPQHF.

This clonotype was detected a few times. J is TRBJ2-1 and V is TRBV7-6; 7 bases align to TRBD2. Germline lookup yields CDR1 SGHVS and CDR2 FNYEAQ. J lost 2 bases, V lost 4 bases, and 8 bases had no gene match. CDR3 length: 16 amino acids. The CDR3 protein is CASSWVAGETYNEQFF. The CDR3 DNA follows: TGTGCCAGCAGCTGGGTAGCGGGTGAAACCTACAATGAGCAGTTCTTC.

This clonotype was seen repeatedly, ten times or more. The chain uses TRBV7-9 and TRBJ2-7; possibly TRBD1 for D (5 bases). This CDR3 spans 14 amino acids. Trimming took 3 bases from V and 5 from J, leaving 14 bases between them. The germline CDR1 and CDR2 sequences are SEHNR and FQNEAQ (reference sequence). The CDR3 region has the DNA TGTGCCAGCAGCTTGTCAGGGATTCCTCACGAGCAGTACTTC. This gives the protein CASSLSGIPHEQYF.

This rearrangement joins TRBV30 to TRBJ2-5, with 11 bases that match TRBD2. The CDR3 spans 15 residues. V trimming: 4 bases; J trimming: 4 bases; junction bases outside the gene matches: 8. Germline V gene lookup returns CDR1 GTSNPN and CDR2 SVGIG (reference sequence). The CDR3 nucleotides read TGTGCCTGGACTAGCGGGAGGCAGAGGGGAGAGACCCAGTACTTC. Amino acids: CAWTSGRQRGETQYF.

This clonotype was seen a few times. The chain is built from TRBV9 and TRBJ2-7; TRBD2 aligns across 8 bases. The CDR3 contains 14 residues. Looked up from germline, CDR1 is SGDLS and CDR2 is YYNGEE. V trimming: 4 bases; J trimming: 2 bases; junction bases outside the gene matches: 5. CDR3 sequence reads: CASSPAGGTYEQYF. The CDR3 bases are TGTGCCAGCAGCCCTGCGGGGGGCACCTACGAGCAGTACTTC.

Only a few counts were recorded for this clonotype. The V call is TRBV7-2, the J call TRBJ2-3; TRBD1 agrees at 10 bases. With 7 bases clipped from V and 2 bases from J, the junction kept 9 bases outside the gene matches. The germline V gene has CDR1 SGHTA and CDR2 FQGNSA. This CDR3 has 16 amino acids. The CDR3 loop reads CASTPGGTGATDTQYF. CDR3 in DNA: TGTGCCAGCACCCCCGGCGGGACAGGGGCCACAGATACGCAGTATTTT.

The rearrangement links TRBV19 to TRBJ2-6; D remains unclear. V was shortened by 6 bases and J by 4 bases, with 7 bases between the two germline ends. Germline lookup yields CDR1 LNHDA and CDR2 SQIVND (reference sequence). The CDR3 spans 13 residues. In nucleotides, the CDR3 is TGTGCCAGTAGCATGGGGGGGGCCAACGTCCTGACTTTC. It specifies CASSMGGANVLTF.

This clonotype was seen a few times. CDR3 in amino acids: CASKHLGGLANYGYTF. The CDR3 DNA reads TGTGCCAGCAAGCACCTAGGGGGACTAGCTAACTATGGCTACACCTTC. The rearrangement uses TRBV7-9 and TRBJ1-2; tentatively, D is TRBD1 (6 bases). This CDR3 spans 16 amino acids. Trimming left V 7 bases short and J 0 bases short, with 18 bases between. Germline lookup yields CDR1 SEHNR and CDR2 FQNEAQ (reference sequence).

This clonotype was recorded at least ten times. This chain uses TRBV5-6 with TRBJ1-5, with D perhaps matching TRBD1 (5 bases). Trimming cost V 6 bases and J 0 bases, with 13 bases left between them. From germline, CDR1 is SGHDT and CDR2 YYEEEE. The length of the CDR3 is 15 residues. DNA of the CDR3: TGTGCCAGCAACCGCGGGGGGAATAGCAATCAGCCCCAGCATTTT. This codes for CASNRGGNSNQPQHF.